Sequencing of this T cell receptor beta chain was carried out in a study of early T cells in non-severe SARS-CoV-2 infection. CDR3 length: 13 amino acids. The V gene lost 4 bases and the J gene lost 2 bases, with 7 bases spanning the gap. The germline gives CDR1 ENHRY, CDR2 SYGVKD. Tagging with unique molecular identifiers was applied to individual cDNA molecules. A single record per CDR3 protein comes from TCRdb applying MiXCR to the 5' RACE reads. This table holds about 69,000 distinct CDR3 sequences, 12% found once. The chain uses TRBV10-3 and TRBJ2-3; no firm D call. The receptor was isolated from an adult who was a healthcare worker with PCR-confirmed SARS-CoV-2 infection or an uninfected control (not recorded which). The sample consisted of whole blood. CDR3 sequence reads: CAISGGLTDTQYF. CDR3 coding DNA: TGTGCCATCAGTGGAGGCCTCACAGATACGCAGTATTTT.